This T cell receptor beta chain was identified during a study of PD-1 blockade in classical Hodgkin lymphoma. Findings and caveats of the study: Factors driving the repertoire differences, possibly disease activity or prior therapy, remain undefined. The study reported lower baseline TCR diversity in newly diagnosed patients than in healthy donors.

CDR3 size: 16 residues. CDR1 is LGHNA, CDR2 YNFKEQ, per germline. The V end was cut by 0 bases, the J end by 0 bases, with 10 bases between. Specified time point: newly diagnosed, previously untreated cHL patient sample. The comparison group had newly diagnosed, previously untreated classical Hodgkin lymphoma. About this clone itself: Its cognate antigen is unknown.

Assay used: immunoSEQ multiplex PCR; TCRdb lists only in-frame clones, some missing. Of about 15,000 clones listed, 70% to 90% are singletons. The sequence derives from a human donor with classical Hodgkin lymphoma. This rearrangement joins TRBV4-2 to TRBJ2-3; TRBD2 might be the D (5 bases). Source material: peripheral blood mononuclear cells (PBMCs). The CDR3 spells CASSQDRAESTDTQYF. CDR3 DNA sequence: TGTGCCAGCAGCCAAGATCGAGCGGAAAGCACAGATACGCAGTATTTT.